Each of the 26 T cell receptor beta chains below was sequenced from the same sample in a study of cytomegalovirus exposure and HLA in healthy donors. PCR amplification relied on 60 Vbeta primers (plus 13 Jbeta primers). TCRdb's copy holds only in-frame clones and misses some; the assay was immunoSEQ multiplex PCR. The table shows roughly 180,000 clones, with around 82% occurring only once. Sequenced input: PBMCs. The receptors were sampled from a woman between 50 and 59 years old in good health and CMV-seropositive.

Only one count was recorded for this clone. The sample carries other DNA sequences with the same CDR3. The CDR3, as DNA: TGTGCCAGCAGTTTATCGACAGGGGGAAATTCACCCCTCCACTTT. Its protein product is CASSLSTGGNSPLHF. V is TRBV27 and J is TRBJ1-6, with 9 bases fitting TRBD1. The V segment lost 0 bases and the J segment 7 bases; nucleotides outside the gene matches: 1. The length of the CDR3 is 15 residues. In germline, CDR1 is MNHEY, CDR2 SMNVEV (reference sequence).

About this clone itself: This sample includes further DNA sequences coding for the same CDR3. The rearrangement joins TRBV15 to TRBJ1-2; 10 bases line up with TRBD1. Germline values: CDR1 LNHNV, CDR2 YYDKDF (reference sequence). Trimming removed 8 bases from V and 0 bases from J; junction bases left unmatched: 3. The CDR3 has 14 amino acids. CDR3: CATGTGESNYGYTF. CDR3 in DNA: TGTGCCACCGGGACAGGGGAATCTAACTATGGCTACACCTTC.

Regarding this clone: Different DNA sequences within this sample yield the same CDR3. The genes are TRBV30 and TRBJ2-4, with D possibly matching TRBD1 (6 bases). Germline lookup yields CDR1 GTSNPN and CDR2 SVGIG (reference sequence). The CDR3 consists of 13 residues. As DNA, the CDR3 is TGTGCTTGGGCAGGACAGACCTATGCAATTCAGTACTTC. Its translation is CAWAGQTYAIQYF.

V usage is TRBV6-1 and J usage is TRBJ1-5, with D perhaps matching TRBD1 (6 bases). This CDR3 has 16 amino acids. Germline lookup yields CDR1 MNHNS and CDR2 SASEGT. V was trimmed by 4 bases and J by 9 bases, leaving 22 bases between them. The CDR3 DNA reads as TGTGCCAGCAGTGGAACTACTGACAGGCCGGAGAGGCCCCAGCATTTT. Its protein product is CASSGTTDRPERPQHF.

The chain couples TRBV2 to TRBJ2-7, with 15 bases lining up with TRBD2. The CDR3 sequence is 18 residues long. CDR1 SNHLY and CDR2 FYNNEI come from the germline V gene. After removal of 0 bases from V and 4 bases from J, the junction contained 7 bases not matched to a gene. This CDR3 reads CASSEASGLAGGLYEQYF. CDR3 in DNA: TGTGCCAGCAGTGAAGCTTCCGGACTAGCGGGGGGGCTGTACGAGCAGTACTTC.

This clone was detected a few times. The gene calls are TRBV9 and TRBJ2-2, with 8 positions matching TRBD1. Unmatched junction bases numbered 6, after V lost 2 bases and J lost 3 bases. Germline loops: CDR1 SGDLS, CDR2 YYNGEE. This CDR3 has 16 residues. The CDR3 spells CASSVRQGWDTGELFF. The CDR3 bases are TGTGCCAGCAGCGTCCGACAGGGGTGGGACACCGGGGAGCTGTTTTTT.

The V call is TRBV5-1, the J call TRBJ2-5; 9 nucleotides line up with TRBD1. The tail of the sequence fits TRBJ2-7 better, so the J call may be wrong. CDR1 and CDR2 (germline): SGHRS, YFSETQ. This CDR3 is 14 amino acids long. The CDR3 DNA is TGCGCCAGCAGCTTAGACAGGGGGAACGGCGAGCAGTACTTC. It yields the protein CASSLDRGNGEQYF.

The chain recombines TRBV13 with TRBJ2-7, with 8 bases fitting TRBD2. Germline CDR1 PRHDT, CDR2 FYEKMQ (reference sequence). The CDR3 loop spans 16 amino acids. V dropped 4 bases and J dropped 0; count of bases not matched to a gene: 8. CDR3 loop: CASSSWSGGSSYEQYF. The DNA of the CDR3 is TGTGCCAGCAGCTCGTGGAGCGGGGGCAGCTCCTACGAGCAGTACTTC.

This clone came up a few times. The chain is built from TRBV5-1 and TRBJ2-1; TRBD1 agrees at 9 bases. V lost 4 bases and J lost 8; bases outside the gene matches: 10. Germline CDR1 SGHRS, CDR2 YFSETQ. CDR3 length: 15 amino acids. For the CDR3, the DNA is TGCGCCAGCAGCGGTCCCGGGACAGGGAGGGATGAGCAGTTCTTC. Amino acid sequence: CASSGPGTGRDEQFF.

This sequence joins TRBV4-2 and TRBJ1-4; TRBD1 aligns across 7 bases. The CDR3 covers 16 residues. J gave up 3 bases and V 1 base, and 5 bases lay outside the gene matches. Germline V gene data show CDR1 as LGHNA and CDR2 as YNFKEQ. The CDR3 protein is CASSQAEGAPNEKLFF. In DNA, the CDR3 is TGTGCCAGCAGCCAAGCAGAGGGGGCTCCTAATGAAAAACTGTTTTTT.

V gene TRBV5-3 combines with J gene TRBJ2-7, with 8 nucleotides matching TRBD1. TRBV5-3 is reported as an ORF; its role is uncertain. After removal of 2 bases from V and 2 bases from J, the junction contained 6 bases not matched to a gene. The length of the CDR3 is 15 residues. The DNA for the CDR3 is TGTGCCAGAAGCTTACATAAGGGACAGGCCTACGAGCAGTACTTC. Its protein product is CARSLHKGQAYEQYF.

The chain recombines TRBV29-1 with TRBJ1-5; tentative D call: TRBD1 (5 bases). This CDR3 region has 12 residues. Trimming took 8 bases from V and 9 from J, leaving 17 bases between them. Germline V gives CDR1 SQVTM, CDR2 ANQGSEA. CDR3 bases: TGCAGCTTCCGGGGGGTGGTTGGGCCCCAGCATTTT. This encodes CSFRGVVGPQHF.

The CDR3: CASSSYFEQFF. Here the CDR3 DNA reads TGTGCCAGCAGCTCGTATTTCGAGCAGTTCTTC. The chain uses TRBV5-6 and TRBJ2-1; unclear D gene. The CDR3 contains 11 residues. The germline V gene has CDR1 SGHDT and CDR2 YYEEEE. V lost 3 bases and J 10 bases, leaving 8 bases between the germline ends. The whole variable domain, remainder taken from reference TRBV5-6 and TRBJ2-1, is DAGVTQSPTHLIKTRGQQVTLRCSPKSGHDTVSWYQQALGQGPQFIFQYYEEEERQRGNFPDRFSGHQFPNYSSELNVNALLLGDSALYLCASSSYFEQFFGPGTRLTVL.

The chain carries TRBV18 and TRBJ1-2; the match to TRBD1 covers 11 bases. CDR3 length: 16 residues. V shed 3 bases and J 3 bases; nucleotides not matched to a gene: 6. From germline, CDR1 is KGHSH and CDR2 LQKENI. DNA for the CDR3: TGTGCCAGCTCACCGACTCCGGGACAGGGGGACTATGGCTACACCTTC. Protein product: CASSPTPGQGDYGYTF. The full variable domain, in which reference TRBV18 and TRBJ1-2 provide the parts outside the CDR3, is NAGVMQNPRHLVRRRGQEARLRCSPMKGHSHVYWYRQLPEEGLKFMVYLQKENIIDESGMPKERFSAEFPKEGPSILRIQQVVRGDSAAYFCASSPTPGQGDYGYTFGSGTRLTVV.

This chain links TRBV7-8 with TRBJ1-5; TRBD1 matches 7 bases. The trim removed 5 bases at V and 7 bases at J, leaving 8 bases unmatched. The CDR3 totals 14 residues. Per germline, CDR1 SGHVS and CDR2 FQNEAQ. CDR3 protein: CASSLAGGFQPQHF. The CDR3 DNA sequence: TGTGCCAGCAGCCTCGCAGGGGGTTTCCAGCCCCAGCATTTT.

This chain connects TRBV5-1 to TRBJ2-2; possible D gene TRBD1, 6 bases. The CDR3 runs to 16 residues. Germline CDR1 and CDR2: SGHRS and YFSETQ. The ends were cut back, 5 bases at V and 0 bases at J, with 14 bases in the middle. DNA for the CDR3: TGCGCCAGCAGAATTCAGGGGCCAACGAACACCGGGGAGCTGTTTTTT. Translation: CASRIQGPTNTGELFF.

The V and J genes are TRBV10-1 and TRBJ1-1, with a possible D match to TRBD1 (6 bases). Germline loops: CDR1 WNHNN, CDR2 SYGVQD (reference sequence). The CDR3 consists of 14 residues. Trimming took 4 bases from V and 1 from J, leaving 10 bases between them. DNA of the CDR3: TGCGCCAGCAGTGCCGGACAGACGAACACTGAAGCTTTCTTT. Protein sequence: CASSAGQTNTEAFF.

This clone was counted a single time. The chain has TRBV19 and TRBJ1-1; 12 nucleotides align to TRBD1. The CDR3 runs 17 residues. Germline V gene data show CDR1 as LNHDA and CDR2 as SQIVND (reference sequence). V dropped 6 bases and J dropped 7; count of bases not matched to a gene: 15. The CDR3 reads CASSVIPGQGAGGEAFF. The DNA for the CDR3 is TGTGCCAGTAGCGTCATACCGGGACAGGGGGCTGGTGGTGAAGCTTTCTTT.

The chain employs TRBV11-3 and TRBJ2-2; perhaps TRBD1 as D (6 bases). Germline-derived CDR1 and CDR2 are SGHNT and YENEEA. V was clipped by 1 base and J by 5 bases, with 14 bases between them. The CDR3 length is 16 residues. CDR3 DNA: TGTGCCAGCAGCTTAGTTTATACAGGGAAAACCGGGGAGCTGTTTTTT. This codes for CASSLVYTGKTGELFF.

The V gene is TRBV15, the J gene TRBJ2-1; D perhaps matches TRBD2 (7 bases). This CDR3 has 15 amino acids. V gave up 8 bases and J gave up 4 bases, with 18 bases separating them. Germline V gives CDR1 LNHNV, CDR2 YYDKDF (reference sequence). CDR3 nucleotide sequence: TGTGCCACCCGATCGGGGGCGGGGGAGTACAATGAGCAGTTCTTC. Amino acids: CATRSGAGEYNEQFF.

The chain is built from TRBV9 and TRBJ1-2; possibly TRBD1 for D (5 bases). The CDR3 length is 13 residues. In germline, CDR1 is SGDLS, CDR2 YYNGEE. Trimming pared 1 base from V and 8 bases from J, leaving 12 bases between. The CDR3 sequence is CASSVSGLGGYTF. The CDR3 nucleotides read TGTGCCAGCAGCGTATCAGGGCTGGGAGGCTACACCTTC.

The chain is built from TRBV18 and TRBJ1-1; D unclear. Germline CDR1 KGHSH, CDR2 LQKENI. V lost 6 bases, J lost 1 base, and 12 bases lay in between. The CDR3 has 14 amino acids. CDR3: CASSTERRNTEAFF. CDR3 in DNA: TGTGCCAGCTCTACAGAGAGAAGGAACACTGAAGCTTTCTTT.

The CDR3 bases are TGCGCCAGCAGCCCATCCACTAGCGGGGGAACAGATACGCAGTATTTT. Amino acids: CASSPSTSGGTDTQYF. V and J are TRBV5-1 and TRBJ2-3; 11 bases fit TRBD2. There are 16 residues in the CDR3. Germline V gene lookup returns CDR1 SGHRS and CDR2 YFSETQ. V shed 4 bases, J shed 3 bases, and the junction held 7 bases outside the gene matches.

This sequence joins TRBV28 and TRBJ2-1; D uncertain. Trimming took 8 bases from V and 0 from J, leaving 11 bases between them. From germline, CDR1 is MDHEN and CDR2 SYDVKM. There are 14 residues in the CDR3. The CDR3 DNA is TGTGCCAGCCTTAAAACGAGCTCCTACAATGAGCAGTTCTTC. Protein product: CASLKTSSYNEQFF. Complete variable domain (other parts from reference TRBV28 and TRBJ2-1): DVKVTQSSRYLVKRTGEKVFLECVQDMDHENMFWYRQDPGLGLRLIYFSYDVKMKEKGDIPEGYSVSREKKERFSLILESASTNQTSMYLCASLKTSSYNEQFFGPGTRLTVL.

This clone was found a few times. The chain is built from TRBV19 and TRBJ1-4; tentatively, D is TRBD1 (6 bases). The CDR3 is 13 amino acids. Germline V gene lookup returns CDR1 LNHDA and CDR2 SQIVND (reference sequence). Trimming pared 6 bases from V and 3 bases from J, leaving 8 bases between. The chain's CDR3 is CASRGAANEKLFF. Written as DNA, the CDR3 is TGTGCCAGTAGGGGGGCGGCTAATGAAAAACTGTTTTTT.

V usage is TRBV20-1 and J usage is TRBJ1-2, with TRBD1 matching over 8 bases. The V and J ends lost 5 bases and 7 bases, in that order; junction bases with no gene match: 3. The CDR3 spans 11 residues. Germline V gives CDR1 DFQATT, CDR2 SNEGSKA (reference sequence). The CDR3: CSASGGRGYTF. CDR3 DNA sequence: TGCAGTGCTTCAGGGGGCCGTGGCTACACCTTC.